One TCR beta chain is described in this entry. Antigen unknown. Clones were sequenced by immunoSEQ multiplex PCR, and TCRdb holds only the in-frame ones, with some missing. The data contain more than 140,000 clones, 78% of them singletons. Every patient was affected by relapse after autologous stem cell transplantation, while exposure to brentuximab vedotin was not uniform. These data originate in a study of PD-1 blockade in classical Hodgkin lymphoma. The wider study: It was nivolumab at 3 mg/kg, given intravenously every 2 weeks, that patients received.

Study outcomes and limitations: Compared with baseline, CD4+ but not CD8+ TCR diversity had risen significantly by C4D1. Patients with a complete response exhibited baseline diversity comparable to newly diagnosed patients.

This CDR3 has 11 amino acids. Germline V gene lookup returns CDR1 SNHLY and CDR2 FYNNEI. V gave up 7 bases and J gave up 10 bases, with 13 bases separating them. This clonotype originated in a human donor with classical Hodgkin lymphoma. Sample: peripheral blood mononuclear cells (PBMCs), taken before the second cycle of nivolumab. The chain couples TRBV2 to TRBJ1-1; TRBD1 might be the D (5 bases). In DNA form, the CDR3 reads TGTGCCAGCACCCAGGGTCAGCGAGCTTTCTTT. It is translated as CASTQGQRAFF.